What follows is one T cell receptor (beta chain) and its context. The antigen remains undetermined. The CDR3 contains 17 residues. The germline CDR1 and CDR2 sequences are MNHEY and SVGAGI. Trimming left V 3 bases short and J 1 base short, with 18 bases between. Treatment of the sample: roughly 11-day PBMC culture with coronavirus spike peptide pools or control peptides (ViraFEST assay). The source of the sample is a study of vaccination and CD4 T cells after COVID-19. Turning to the study itself: Post-COVID draws followed diagnosis by a median around 100 days (range 35 to 161).

Sequencing of the DNA from cultured CD4+ T cells was carried out with the Oncomine TCR Beta short-read assay. TCRdb called the PCR reads again in MiXCR, with one record for every CDR3 protein. The sample yields under 25,000 distinct CDR3 sequences, roughly 47% seen once. Study conclusions and caveats: Convalescent patients gained a median approximately 88% of their reactive clones only post-vaccination.

The sequence came from a human donor with COVID-19. The gene calls are TRBV6-5 and TRBJ1-1; perhaps TRBD1 as D (5 bases). Sequencing used cultured CD4+ T cells from blood. The CDR3 coding sequence is TGTGCCAGCAGTTATTTAGGGGCCGGGTTAGGGAACACTGAAGCTTTCTTT. Its protein product is CASSYLGAGLGNTEAFF.